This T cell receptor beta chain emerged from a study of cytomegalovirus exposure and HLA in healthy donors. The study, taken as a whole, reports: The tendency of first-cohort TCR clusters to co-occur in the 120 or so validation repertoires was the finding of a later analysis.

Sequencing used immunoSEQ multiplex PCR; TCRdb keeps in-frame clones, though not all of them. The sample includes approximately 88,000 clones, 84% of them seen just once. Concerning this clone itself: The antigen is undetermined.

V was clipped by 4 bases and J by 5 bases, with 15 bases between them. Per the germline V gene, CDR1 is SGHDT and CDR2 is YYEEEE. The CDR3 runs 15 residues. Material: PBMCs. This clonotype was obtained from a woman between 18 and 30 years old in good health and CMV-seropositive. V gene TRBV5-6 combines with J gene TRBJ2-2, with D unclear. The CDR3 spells CASSIRPRGTGELFF. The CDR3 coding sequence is TGTGCCAGCAGCATACGGCCAAGAGGAACCGGGGAGCTGTTTTTT.